The entry below describes one TCR beta chain. There is no known antigen for this receptor. Qualities for individual bases were not recorded, and no much larger clone is one base off. The source of the sample is a study of cytomegalovirus exposure and HLA in healthy donors (TCRdb year 2017). With respect to the entire study: A later analysis indicated that the roughly 120 validation repertoires were generated on the platform also employed for the approximately 700 repertoires of the first cohort. The study aimed to test whether signatures of past pathogen exposure could be identified by cataloging public T cell receptors. Along with the roughly 670-subject first cohort, a separate validation cohort of roughly 110 different subjects was used. The study combined high-throughput TCR immunosequencing, statistical association of individual TCRs with disease status, and machine learning to predict cytomegalovirus infection status. Broad study findings and their caveats: In a later analysis, TCRs clustered in the first cohort were found to also tend to co-occur in the roughly 120 validation repertoires, with 94% of cluster scores above 0. Across donors, most TCR sequences were observed very rarely, whereas some public TCRs were present in many individuals. All 120 or so repertoires were used to score co-occurrence in the validation cohort in a later analysis, because that analysis had no HLA typing for the cohort. According to the authors, the approach could potentially be generalized to other disease states and immunological phenotypes. A total of about 150 TCR beta chains were listed by the study as associated with cytomegalovirus. The classifier was reported to diagnose cytomegalovirus status with high specificity and sensitivity in both the original and validation cohorts. In vitro tests confirmed that a few of the cytomegalovirus-associated TCR beta chains recognize cytomegalovirus antigens.

Library preparation was by the immunoSEQ multiplex PCR assay. The original methods were these. A statistical classification framework was developed to diagnose cytomegalovirus status using the catalog of TCR beta chain sequences. In its TCRdb copy, this immuneACCESS table keeps in-frame sequences only and misses some clones. Where compared with another copy, unresolved V genes explain less than half of these, and the others have no known cause. That table furnishes V, J and clone size, whereas the DNA furnished D and trimming. For this sample the table gives 120,000 to 150,000 clones, of which roughly 87% were detected only once. The top ten constitute 4.5% of the sample. The donors belonged to the validation cohort of approximately 130 subjects, which was separate from the approximately 700-subject first cohort. The CDR3 runs 14 residues from the cysteine to the phenylalanine. Only CDR3 DNA is held: 42 bases, read in frame from base 1. CDR1 MRHNA and CDR2 SNTAGT were looked up in the germline V gene. Germline trimming: 6 bases from V, 9 bases from J; junction bases outside gene matches: 8.

The V and J genes are TRBV6-4 and TRBJ1-5, and 10 junction bases match TRBD1. Sequenced sample: PBMCs. The receptor comes from a man aged 18 to 29 in good health and CMV-seropositive. The DNA sequence reads TGTGCCAGCAGGACGGACAGGGGGTGCGGGCCCCAGCATTTT. Its protein product is CASRTDRGCGPQHF.